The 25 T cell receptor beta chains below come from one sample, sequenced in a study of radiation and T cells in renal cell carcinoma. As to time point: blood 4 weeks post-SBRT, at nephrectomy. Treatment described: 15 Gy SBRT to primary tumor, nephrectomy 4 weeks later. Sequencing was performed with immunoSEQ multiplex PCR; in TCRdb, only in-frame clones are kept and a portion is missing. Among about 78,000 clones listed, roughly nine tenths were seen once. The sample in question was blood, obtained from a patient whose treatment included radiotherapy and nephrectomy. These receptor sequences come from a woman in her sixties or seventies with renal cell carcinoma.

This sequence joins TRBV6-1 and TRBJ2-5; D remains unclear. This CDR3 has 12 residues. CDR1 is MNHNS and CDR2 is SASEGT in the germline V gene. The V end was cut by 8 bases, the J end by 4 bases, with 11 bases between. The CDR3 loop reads CASGKAGETQYF. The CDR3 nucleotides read TGTGCCAGCGGCAAAGCCGGAGAGACCCAGTACTTC.

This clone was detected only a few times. CDR3: CASSLVGTGEAFF. The CDR3 DNA is TGTGCCAGCAGCTTGGTGGGGACGGGTGAAGCTTTCTTT. The chain uses TRBV5-4 and TRBJ1-1; D might be TRBD1 (5 bases). Trimming left V 0 bases short and J 7 bases short, with 10 bases between. Germline V gene sequence: CDR1 SGHNT, CDR2 YYREEE (reference sequence). The CDR3 extends over 13 amino acids.

CDR3 sequence: CASSLTSGGSYNEQFF. The DNA for the CDR3 is TGCGCCAGCAGCTTGACTAGCGGGGGTTCATACAATGAGCAGTTCTTC. The V gene is TRBV5-1, the J gene TRBJ2-1; the match to TRBD2 covers 11 bases. The germline V gene encodes CDR1 SGHRS and CDR2 YFSETQ. The CDR3 runs to 16 residues. The junction had 4 bases not matched to a gene; V was cut back by 1 base and J by 4 bases.

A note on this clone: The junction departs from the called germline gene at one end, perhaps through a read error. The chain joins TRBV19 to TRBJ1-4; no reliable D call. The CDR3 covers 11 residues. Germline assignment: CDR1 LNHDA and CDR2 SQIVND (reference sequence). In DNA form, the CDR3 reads TGTGCCAGTAGTACTACTGAAAAACTGTTTTTT. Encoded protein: CASSTTEKLFF.

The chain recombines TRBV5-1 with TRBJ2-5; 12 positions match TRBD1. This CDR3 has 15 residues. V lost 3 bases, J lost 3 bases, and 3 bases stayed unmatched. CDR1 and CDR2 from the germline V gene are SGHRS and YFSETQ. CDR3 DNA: TGCGCCAGCAGCTCCGGGACAGGGGGCAAAGAGACCCAGTACTTC. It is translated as CASSSGTGGKETQYF.

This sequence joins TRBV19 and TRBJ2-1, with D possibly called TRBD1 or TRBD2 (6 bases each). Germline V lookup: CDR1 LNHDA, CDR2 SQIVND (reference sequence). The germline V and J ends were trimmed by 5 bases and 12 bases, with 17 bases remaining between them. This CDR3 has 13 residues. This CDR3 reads CASSPGGGLRQFF. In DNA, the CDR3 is TGTGCCAGTAGTCCCGGAGGGGGGCTACGGCAGTTCTTC.

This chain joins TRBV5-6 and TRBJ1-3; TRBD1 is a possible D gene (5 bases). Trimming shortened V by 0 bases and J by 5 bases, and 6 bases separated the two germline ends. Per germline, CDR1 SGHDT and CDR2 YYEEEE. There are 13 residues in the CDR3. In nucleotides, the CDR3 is TGTGCCAGCAGCTTGGTGGACAGAAACACCATATATTTT. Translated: CASSLVDRNTIYF.

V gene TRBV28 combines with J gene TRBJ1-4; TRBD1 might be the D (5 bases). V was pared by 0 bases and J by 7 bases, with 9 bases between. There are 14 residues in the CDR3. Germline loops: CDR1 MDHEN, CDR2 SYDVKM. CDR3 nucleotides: TGTGCCAGCAGTTTATGGGGGGGTGGTGAAAAACTGTTTTTT. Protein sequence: CASSLWGGGEKLFF.

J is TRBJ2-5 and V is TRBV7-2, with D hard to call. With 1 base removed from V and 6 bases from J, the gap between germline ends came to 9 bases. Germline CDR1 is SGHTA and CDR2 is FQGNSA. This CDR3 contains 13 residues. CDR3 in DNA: TGTGCCAGCAGCTTAGATGGGTCCCAGACCCAGTACTTC. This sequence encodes CASSLDGSQTQYF. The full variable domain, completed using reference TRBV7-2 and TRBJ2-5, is GAGVSQSPSNKVTEKGKDVELRCDPISGHTALYWYRQSLGQGLEFLIYFQGNSAPDKSGLPSDRFSAERTGGSVSTLTIQRTQQEDSAVYLCASSLDGSQTQYFGPGTRLLVL.

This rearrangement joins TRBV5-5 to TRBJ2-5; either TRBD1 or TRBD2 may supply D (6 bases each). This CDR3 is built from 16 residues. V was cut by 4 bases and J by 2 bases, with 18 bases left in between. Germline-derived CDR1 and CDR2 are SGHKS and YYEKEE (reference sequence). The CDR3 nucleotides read TGTGCCAGCAGCCGGGGGTCAGGGGTTCTACAAGAGACCCAGTACTTC. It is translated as CASSRGSGVLQETQYF.

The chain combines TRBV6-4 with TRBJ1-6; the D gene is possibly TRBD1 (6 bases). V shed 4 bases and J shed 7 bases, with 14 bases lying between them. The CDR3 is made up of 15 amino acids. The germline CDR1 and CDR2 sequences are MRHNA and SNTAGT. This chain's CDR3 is CASSVDSGGNSPLHF. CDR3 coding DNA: TGTGCCAGCAGTGTGGACAGCGGAGGAAATTCACCCCTCCACTTT.

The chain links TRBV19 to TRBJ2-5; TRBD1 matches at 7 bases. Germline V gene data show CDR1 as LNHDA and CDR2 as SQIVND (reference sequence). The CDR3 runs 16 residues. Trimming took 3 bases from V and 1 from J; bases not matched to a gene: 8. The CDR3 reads CASSIFIGTVQETQYF. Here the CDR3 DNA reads TGTGCCAGTAGTATCTTCATCGGGACAGTCCAAGAGACCCAGTACTTC.

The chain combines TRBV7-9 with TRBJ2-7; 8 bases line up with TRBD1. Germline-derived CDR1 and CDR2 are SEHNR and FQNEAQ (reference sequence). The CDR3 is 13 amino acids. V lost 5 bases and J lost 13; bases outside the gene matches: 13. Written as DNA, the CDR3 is TGTGCCAGCAGCCCCATTCAGGGGGCGGGAAGATACTTC. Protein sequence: CASSPIQGAGRYF.

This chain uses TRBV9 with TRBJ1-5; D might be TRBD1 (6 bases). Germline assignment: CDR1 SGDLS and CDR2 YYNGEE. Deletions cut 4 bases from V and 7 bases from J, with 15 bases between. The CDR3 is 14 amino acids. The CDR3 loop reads CASSLEGGEQPQHF. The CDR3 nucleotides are TGTGCCAGCAGCTTAGAGGGGGGCGAACAGCCCCAGCATTTT.

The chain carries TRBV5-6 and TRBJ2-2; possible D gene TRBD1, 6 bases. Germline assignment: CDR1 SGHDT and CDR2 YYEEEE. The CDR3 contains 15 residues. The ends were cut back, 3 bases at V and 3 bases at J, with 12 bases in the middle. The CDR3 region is CASSSWGLYTGELFF. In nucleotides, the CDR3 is TGTGCCAGCAGCTCCTGGGGGCTCTACACCGGGGAGCTGTTTTTT.

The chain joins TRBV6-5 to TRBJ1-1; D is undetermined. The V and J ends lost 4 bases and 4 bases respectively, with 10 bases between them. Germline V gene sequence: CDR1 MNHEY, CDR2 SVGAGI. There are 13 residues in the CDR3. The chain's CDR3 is CASSSPPGTEAFF. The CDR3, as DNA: TGTGCCAGCAGTTCCCCCCCCGGCACTGAAGCTTTCTTT.

The CDR3 sequence is CASSQVAGGGRNQPQHF. The CDR3 DNA reads as TGCGCCAGCAGCCAAGTCGCGGGAGGTGGTCGCAATCAGCCCCAGCATTTT. The V call is TRBV4-1, the J call TRBJ1-5; unclear D gene. Trimming left V 1 base short and J 2 bases short, with 15 bases between. Germline V gene sequence: CDR1 MGHRA, CDR2 YSYEKL. The CDR3 runs to 17 residues.

CDR3: CAISDPGPESGNTIYF. The CDR3 nucleotides are TGTGCCATCAGTGACCCCGGGCCAGAGTCAGGAAACACCATATATTTT. The chain links TRBV10-3 to TRBJ1-3, with D unclear. Germline V gene sequence: CDR1 ENHRY, CDR2 SYGVKD. The CDR3 has 16 residues. Trimming shortened V by 3 bases and J by 4 bases, and 16 bases separated the two germline ends.

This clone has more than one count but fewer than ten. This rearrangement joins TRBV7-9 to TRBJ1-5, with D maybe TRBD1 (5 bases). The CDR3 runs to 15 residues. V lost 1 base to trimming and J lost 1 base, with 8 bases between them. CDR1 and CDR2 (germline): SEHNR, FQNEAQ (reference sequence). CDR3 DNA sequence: TGTGCCAGCAGCTTAGAGGGACTAAGCAATCAGCCCCAGCATTTT. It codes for CASSLEGLSNQPQHF.

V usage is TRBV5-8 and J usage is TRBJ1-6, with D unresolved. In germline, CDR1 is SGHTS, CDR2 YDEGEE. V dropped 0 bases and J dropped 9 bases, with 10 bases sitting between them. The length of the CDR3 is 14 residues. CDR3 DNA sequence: TGTGCCAGCAGCTTGGTCAGACTTACTTCACCCCTCCACTTT. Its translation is CASSLVRLTSPLHF.

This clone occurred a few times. CDR3 nucleotide sequence: TGCGCCAGCAGAGAATGGGACAGGGGGAATTCACCCCTCCACTTT. Its translation is CASREWDRGNSPLHF. This rearrangement joins TRBV4-1 to TRBJ1-6; 11 bases line up with TRBD1. From germline, CDR1 is MGHRA and CDR2 YSYEKL. V lost 6 bases to trimming and J lost 7 bases; unmatched junction nucleotides: 5. The CDR3 is 15 amino acids.

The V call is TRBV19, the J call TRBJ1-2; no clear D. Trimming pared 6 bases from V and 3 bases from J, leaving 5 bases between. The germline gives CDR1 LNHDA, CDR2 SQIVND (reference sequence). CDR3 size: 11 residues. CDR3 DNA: TGTGCCAGTAGGGGCTACTATGGCTACACCTTC. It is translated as CASRGYYGYTF.

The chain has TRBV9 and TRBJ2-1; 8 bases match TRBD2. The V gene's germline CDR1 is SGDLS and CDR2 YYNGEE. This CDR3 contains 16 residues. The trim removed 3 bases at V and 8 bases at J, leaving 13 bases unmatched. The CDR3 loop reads CASSGGAGAHFDEQFF. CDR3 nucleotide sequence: TGTGCCAGCAGCGGTGGAGCGGGGGCACATTTTGATGAGCAGTTCTTC.

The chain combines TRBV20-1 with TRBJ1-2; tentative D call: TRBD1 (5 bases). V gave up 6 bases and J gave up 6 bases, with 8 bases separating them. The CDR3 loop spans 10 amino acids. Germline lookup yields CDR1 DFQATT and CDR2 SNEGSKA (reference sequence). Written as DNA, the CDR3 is TGCAGTGCCAGGGCAGATGGCTACACCTTC. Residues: CSARADGYTF.

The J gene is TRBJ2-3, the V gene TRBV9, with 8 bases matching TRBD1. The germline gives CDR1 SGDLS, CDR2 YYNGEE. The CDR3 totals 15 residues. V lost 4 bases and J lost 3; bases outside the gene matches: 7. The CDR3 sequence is CASSSDRGLTDTQYF. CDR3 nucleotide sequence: TGTGCCAGCAGCTCTGACAGGGGTTTGACAGATACGCAGTATTTT.